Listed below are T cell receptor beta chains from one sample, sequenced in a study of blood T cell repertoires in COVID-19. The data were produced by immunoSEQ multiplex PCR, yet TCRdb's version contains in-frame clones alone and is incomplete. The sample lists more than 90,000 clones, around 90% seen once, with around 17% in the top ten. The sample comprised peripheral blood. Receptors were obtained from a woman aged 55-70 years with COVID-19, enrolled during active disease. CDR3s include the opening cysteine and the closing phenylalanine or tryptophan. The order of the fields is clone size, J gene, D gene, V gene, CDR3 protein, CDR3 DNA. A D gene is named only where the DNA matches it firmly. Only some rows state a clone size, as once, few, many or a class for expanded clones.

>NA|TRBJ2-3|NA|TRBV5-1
CASSLGGSTDTQYF
TGCGCCAGCAGCTTGGGGGGCAGCACAGATACGCAGTATTTT
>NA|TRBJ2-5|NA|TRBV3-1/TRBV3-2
CASSQSFGGQETQYF
TGTGCCAGCAGCCAATCGTTTGGCGGCCAAGAGACCCAGTACTTC
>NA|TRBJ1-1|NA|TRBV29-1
CSVGQATYLNTEAFF
TGCAGCGTTGGTCAAGCCACTTACCTGAACACTGAAGCTTTCTTT
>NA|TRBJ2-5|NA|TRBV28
CASSLGRAQETQYF
TGTGCCAGCAGTTTAGGGCGGGCTCAGGAGACCCAGTACTTC
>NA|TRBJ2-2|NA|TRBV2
CASTWWAGELFF
TGTGCCAGCACCTGGTGGGCGGGGGAGCTGTTTTTT
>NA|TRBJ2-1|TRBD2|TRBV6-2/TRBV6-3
CASSALAGGPTYNEQFF
TGTGCCAGCAGTGCACTAGCGGGGGGGCCGACCTACAATGAGCAGTTCTTC
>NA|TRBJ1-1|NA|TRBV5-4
CASSFGIFSGTEAFF
TGTGCCAGCAGCTTCGGGATCTTCTCTGGAACTGAAGCTTTCTTT
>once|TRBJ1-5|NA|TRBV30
CAWSVGSGNQPQHF
TGTGCCTGGAGTGTTGGTTCGGGGAATCAGCCCCAGCATTTT
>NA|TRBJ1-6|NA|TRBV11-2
CASSAQWGGDYNSPLHF
TGTGCCAGCAGCGCCCAATGGGGGGGCGACTATAATTCACCCCTCCACTTT
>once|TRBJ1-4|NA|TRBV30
CAWSATGGGEKLFF
TGTGCCTGGAGTGCGACGGGGGGAGGGGAAAAACTGTTTTTT
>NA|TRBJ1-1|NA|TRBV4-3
CASSQEWQMNTEAFF
TGCGCCAGCAGCCAAGAATGGCAGATGAACACTGAAGCTTTCTTT
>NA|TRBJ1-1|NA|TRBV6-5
CASSRMNTEAFF
TGTGCCAGCAGTCGTATGAACACTGAAGCTTTCTTT
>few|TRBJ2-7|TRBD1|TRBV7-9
CASSSKIAGTGIYEQYF
TGTGCCAGCAGCTCGAAAATCGCCGGGACAGGGATTTACGAGCAGTACTTC
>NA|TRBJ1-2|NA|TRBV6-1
CASSEESGLTNYGYTF
TGTGCCAGCAGTGAGGAGTCGGGACTCACGAACTATGGCTACACCTTC
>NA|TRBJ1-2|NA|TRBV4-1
CASSQVTGRSPYGYTF
TGCGCCAGCAGCCAAGTCACGGGAAGGAGCCCTTATGGCTACACCTTC
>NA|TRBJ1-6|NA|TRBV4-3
CASSQDRVSPLHF
TGCGCCAGCAGCCAAGACAGGGTTTCACCCCTCCACTTT
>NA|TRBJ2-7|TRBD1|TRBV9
CASSLGTDSYEQYF
TGTGCCAGCAGCCTCGGGACAGATTCCTACGAGCAGTACTTC
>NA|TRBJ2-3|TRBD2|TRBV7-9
CASSPGGSTDTQYF
TGTGCCAGCAGCCCGGGGGGGAGCACAGATACGCAGTATTTT
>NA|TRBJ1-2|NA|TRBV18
CASSQGGSNSYGYTF
TGTGCCAGCTCACAAGGAGGCTCCAACTCTTATGGCTACACCTTC
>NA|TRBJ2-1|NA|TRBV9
CASSSQNSGYNEQFF
TGTGCCAGCAGCTCCCAAAATAGCGGATACAATGAGCAGTTCTTC
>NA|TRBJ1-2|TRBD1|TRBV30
CAWSVGTGNYGYTF
TGTGCCTGGAGTGTAGGGACAGGGAACTATGGCTACACCTTC
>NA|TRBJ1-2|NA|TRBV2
CASSGTWLGGYTF
TGTGCCAGCAGCGGGACTTGGCTGGGTGGCTACACCTTC
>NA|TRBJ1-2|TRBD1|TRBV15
CATSRFGQGRRKNYGYTF
TGTGCCACCAGCAGGTTCGGACAGGGACGGCGCAAAAACTATGGCTACACCTTC
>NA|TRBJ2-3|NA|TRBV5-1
CASSPLGGPTDTQYF
TGCGCCAGCAGCCCGTTGGGGGGACCCACAGATACGCAGTATTTT